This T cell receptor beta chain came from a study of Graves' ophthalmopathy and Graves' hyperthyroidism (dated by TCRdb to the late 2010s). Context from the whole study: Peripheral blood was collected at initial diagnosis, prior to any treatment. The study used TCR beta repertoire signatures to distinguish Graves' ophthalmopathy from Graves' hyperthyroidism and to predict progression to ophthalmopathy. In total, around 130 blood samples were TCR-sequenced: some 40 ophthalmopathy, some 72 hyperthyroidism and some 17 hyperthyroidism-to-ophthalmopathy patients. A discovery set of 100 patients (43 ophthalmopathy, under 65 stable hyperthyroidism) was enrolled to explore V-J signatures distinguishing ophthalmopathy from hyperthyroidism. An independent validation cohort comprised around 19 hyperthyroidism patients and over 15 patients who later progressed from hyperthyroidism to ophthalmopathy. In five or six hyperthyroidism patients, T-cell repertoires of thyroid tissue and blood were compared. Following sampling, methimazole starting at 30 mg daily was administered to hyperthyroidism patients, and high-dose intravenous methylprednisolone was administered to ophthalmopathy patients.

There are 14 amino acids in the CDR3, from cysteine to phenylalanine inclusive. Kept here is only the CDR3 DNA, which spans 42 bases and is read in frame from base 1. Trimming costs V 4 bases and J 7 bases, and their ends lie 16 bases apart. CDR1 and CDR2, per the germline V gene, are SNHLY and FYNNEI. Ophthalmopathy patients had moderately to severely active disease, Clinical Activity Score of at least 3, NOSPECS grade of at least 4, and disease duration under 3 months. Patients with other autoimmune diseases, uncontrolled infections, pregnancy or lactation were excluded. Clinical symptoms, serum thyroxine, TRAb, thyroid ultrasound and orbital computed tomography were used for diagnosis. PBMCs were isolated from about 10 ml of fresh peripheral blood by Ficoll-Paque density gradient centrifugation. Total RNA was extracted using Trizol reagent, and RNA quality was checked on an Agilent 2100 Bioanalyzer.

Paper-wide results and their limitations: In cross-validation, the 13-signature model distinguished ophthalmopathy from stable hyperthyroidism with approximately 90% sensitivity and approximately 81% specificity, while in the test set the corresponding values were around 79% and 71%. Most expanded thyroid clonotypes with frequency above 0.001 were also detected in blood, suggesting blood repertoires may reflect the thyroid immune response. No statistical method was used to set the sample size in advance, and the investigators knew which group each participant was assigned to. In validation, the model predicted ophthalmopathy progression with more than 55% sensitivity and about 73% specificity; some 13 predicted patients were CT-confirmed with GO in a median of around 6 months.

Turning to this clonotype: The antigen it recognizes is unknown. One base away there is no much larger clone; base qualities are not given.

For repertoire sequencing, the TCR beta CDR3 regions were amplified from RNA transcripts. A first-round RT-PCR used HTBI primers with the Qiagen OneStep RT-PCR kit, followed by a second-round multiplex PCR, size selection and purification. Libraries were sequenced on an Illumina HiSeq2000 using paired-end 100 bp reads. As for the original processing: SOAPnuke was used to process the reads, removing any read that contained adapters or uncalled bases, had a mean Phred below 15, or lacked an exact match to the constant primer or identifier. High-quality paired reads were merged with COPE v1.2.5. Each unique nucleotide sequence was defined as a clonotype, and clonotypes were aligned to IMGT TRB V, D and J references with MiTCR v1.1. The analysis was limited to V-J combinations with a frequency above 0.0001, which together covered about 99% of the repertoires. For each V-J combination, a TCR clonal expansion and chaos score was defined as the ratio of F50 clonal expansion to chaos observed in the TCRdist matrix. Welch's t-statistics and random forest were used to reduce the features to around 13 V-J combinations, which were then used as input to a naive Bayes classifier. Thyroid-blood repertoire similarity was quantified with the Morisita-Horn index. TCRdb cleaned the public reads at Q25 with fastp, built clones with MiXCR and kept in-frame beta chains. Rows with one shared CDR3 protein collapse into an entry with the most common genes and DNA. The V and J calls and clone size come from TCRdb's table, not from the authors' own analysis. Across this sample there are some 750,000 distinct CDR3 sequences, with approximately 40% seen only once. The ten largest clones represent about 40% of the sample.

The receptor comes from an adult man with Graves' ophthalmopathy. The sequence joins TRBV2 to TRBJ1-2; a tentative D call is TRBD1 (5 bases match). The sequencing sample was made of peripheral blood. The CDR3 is CASSVDRAQGGYTF. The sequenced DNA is TGTGCCAGCAGTGTCGACAGAGCTCAGGGTGGCTACACCTTC. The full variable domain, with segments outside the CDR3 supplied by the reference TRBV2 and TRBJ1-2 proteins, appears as EPEVTQTPSHQVTQMGQEVILRCVPISNHLYFYWYRQILGQKVEFLVSFYNNEISEKSEIFDDQFSVERPDGSNFTLKIRSTKLEDSAMYFCASSVDRAQGGYTFGSGTRLTVV.